One and the same sample provided the 16 T cell receptor beta chains below, sequenced in a study of cytomegalovirus exposure and HLA in healthy donors. Data came from immunoSEQ multiplex PCR; TCRdb stores just in-frame clones and leaves some out. The sample consists of about 98,000 clones, approximately 95% of them appearing once. The sample comprised PBMCs. The origin of the receptors is a woman between 18 and 29 years old in good health and CMV-seronegative.

This chain links TRBV6-6 with TRBJ2-4, with D possibly being TRBD2 (5 bases). Trimming left V 2 bases short and J 1 base short, with 9 bases between. There are 15 residues in the CDR3. Germline loops: CDR1 MNHNY, CDR2 SVGAGI (reference sequence). CDR3 sequence reads: CASSYREFAKNIQYF. The CDR3 DNA reads TGTGCCAGCAGTTACAGGGAGTTTGCCAAAAACATTCAGTACTTC.

The chain couples TRBV7-2 to TRBJ2-7; the match to TRBD1 covers 9 bases. Trimming at V came to 4 bases and at J to 2 bases, leaving 6 bases not matched to a gene. This CDR3 comprises 15 residues. Germline lookup yields CDR1 SGHTA and CDR2 FQGNSA. The CDR3 protein is CASSSRDRDPYEQYF. The DNA of the CDR3 is TGTGCCAGCAGCTCCCGGGACAGGGATCCCTACGAGCAGTACTTC.

This clone appeared once. The J gene is TRBJ1-1, the V gene TRBV7-2; D remains unclear. Germline V CDR1 and CDR2: SGHTA, FQGNSA. Trimming left V 3 bases short and J 1 base short, with 15 bases between. The CDR3 is 16 amino acids. In nucleotides, the CDR3 is TGTGCCAGCAGCTTTTCTCGCGGCCTTTCGAACACTGAAGCTTTCTTT. As protein: CASSFSRGLSNTEAFF.

The V and J genes are TRBV4-1 and TRBJ1-2; weak D call: TRBD1 (6 bases). The ends were cut back, 0 bases at V and 3 bases at J, with 20 bases in the middle. Germline values: CDR1 MGHRA, CDR2 YSYEKL. The CDR3 spans 18 residues. The chain's CDR3 is CASSQEPGAGAFDYGYTF. The CDR3 DNA is TGCGCCAGCAGCCAAGAACCCGGGGCAGGGGCCTTTGACTATGGCTACACCTTC.

This rearrangement joins TRBV10-3 to TRBJ2-3, with 8 bases identical to TRBD2. Germline CDR1 ENHRY, CDR2 SYGVKD. This CDR3 has 14 amino acids. After removal of 7 bases from V and 6 bases from J, the junction contained 9 bases not matched to a gene. CDR3 amino acids: CAIMNAGGKDTQYF. Written as DNA, the CDR3 is TGTGCCATCATGAACGCGGGGGGTAAGGATACGCAGTATTTT.

The genes are TRBV6-4 and TRBJ2-6, with 7 bases fitting TRBD1. Germline V lookup: CDR1 MRHNA, CDR2 SNTAGT. The CDR3 sequence is 16 residues long. V trimming: 2 bases; J trimming: 1 base; junction bases outside the gene matches: 2. In DNA form, the CDR3 reads TGTGCCAGCAGTGACGAGACAGGGTCTGGGGCCAACGTCCTGACTTTC. This encodes CASSDETGSGANVLTF.

The CDR3 protein is CASKRIGRADEQYF. DNA of the CDR3: TGTGCCAGCAAACGAATCGGGAGGGCCGACGAGCAGTACTTC. The chain uses TRBV6-5 and TRBJ2-7; 8 nucleotides match TRBD2. V lost 7 bases to trimming and J lost 5 bases; unmatched junction nucleotides: 10. The germline V gene encodes CDR1 MNHEY and CDR2 SVGAGI. CDR3 length: 14 amino acids.

To note about this clone: Relative to the germline gene, one junction end is altered; a read error may explain this. The chain uses TRBV7-7 and TRBJ2-7; 10 nucleotides match TRBD1. Germline V CDR1 and CDR2: SSHAT, FNYEAQ (reference sequence). The CDR3 is 13 residues long. The CDR3 DNA follows: TGTGCTAGCAGCCCGACAGGGGGCGACGAGCAGTACTTC. It codes for CASSPTGGDEQYF. Full variable domain (remainder filled in from reference TRBV7-7 and TRBJ2-7): GAGVSQSPRYKVTKRGQDVTLRCDPISSHATLYWYQQALGQGPEFLTYFNYEAQPDKSGLPSDRFSAERPEGSISTLTIQRTEQRDSAMYRCASSPTGGDEQYFGPGTRLTVT.

In its sample, this clone was seen a few times. The chain is built from TRBV27 and TRBJ1-5; no reliable D call. CDR3 length: 15 amino acids. V was trimmed by 3 bases and J by 2 bases, leaving 11 bases between them. Germline V gene data show CDR1 as MNHEY and CDR2 as SMNVEV (reference sequence). The CDR3 protein is CASSFSQLGNQPQHF. The CDR3 DNA reads as TGTGCCAGCAGTTTTTCACAGTTAGGCAATCAGCCCCAGCATTTT.

This clone was detected only a few times. The chain employs TRBV10-3 and TRBJ1-5; possible D gene TRBD1, 5 bases. Germline V gives CDR1 ENHRY, CDR2 SYGVKD. Deletions cut 7 bases from V and 2 bases from J, with 12 bases between. This CDR3 has 14 residues. CDR3 amino acids: CAIKAEGGNQPQHF. In DNA, the CDR3 is TGTGCCATCAAAGCTGAAGGGGGCAATCAGCCCCAGCATTTT.

The genes are TRBV5-6 and TRBJ2-2, with D possibly TRBD1 on 5 matching bases. The V end lost 2 bases, the J end lost 4 bases, and 12 bases lay between the germline ends. The CDR3 runs to 15 residues. The germline V gene encodes CDR1 SGHDT and CDR2 YYEEEE. DNA for the CDR3: TGTGCCAGCAGCTTAGGATGGGGCGGCACCGGGGAGCTGTTTTTT. Translated: CASSLGWGGTGELFF.

The V gene is TRBV7-8, the J gene TRBJ2-7; TRBD1 aligns across 9 bases. CDR3 length: 15 residues. Germline V gene sequence: CDR1 SGHVS, CDR2 FQNEAQ. V dropped 5 bases and J dropped 3; count of bases not matched to a gene: 8. CDR3 loop: CASSEQGAGGYEQYF. The CDR3 nucleotides read TGTGCCAGCAGCGAACAGGGGGCCGGGGGCTACGAGCAGTACTTC.

V gene TRBV5-1 combines with J gene TRBJ2-3, with D maybe TRBD2 (6 bases). CDR1 is SGHRS, CDR2 YFSETQ, per germline. Trimming took off 4 bases at V and 6 bases at J, with 12 bases between the two ends. This CDR3 is built from 13 residues. The CDR3 DNA follows: TGCGCCAGCAGCCCGCCCGGGGGTGATACGCAGTATTTT. Translation: CASSPPGGDTQYF.

This sequence joins TRBV6-1 and TRBJ2-3; the D is unclear. This CDR3 contains 15 residues. The V end lost 10 bases, the J end lost 1 base, and 18 bases lay between the germline ends. Looked up from germline, CDR1 is MNHNS and CDR2 is SASEGT. The CDR3 DNA sequence: TGTGCCACCCCCCCGAAACCAGGCGGCACAGATACGCAGTATTTT. As protein: CATPPKPGGTDTQYF.

This clone was seen a single time. This chain links TRBV11-2 with TRBJ2-5; D uncertain. Germline values: CDR1 SGHAT, CDR2 FQNNGV. The V gene lost 0 bases and the J gene lost 1 base, with 12 bases spanning the gap. The CDR3 extends over 16 amino acids. This CDR3 is CASSLESPRPQETQYF. Here the CDR3 DNA reads TGTGCCAGCAGCTTAGAGTCCCCCAGGCCCCAAGAGACCCAGTACTTC.

V and J are TRBV13 and TRBJ1-1; the match to TRBD1 covers 7 bases. This CDR3 spans 12 amino acids. After removal of 4 bases from V and 10 bases from J, the junction contained 6 bases not matched to a gene. The germline gives CDR1 PRHDT, CDR2 FYEKMQ (reference sequence). CDR3 DNA sequence: TGTGCCAGCAGCTCACAACAGGGGACAGCTTTCTTT. Translation: CASSSQQGTAFF.